Sequencing of this TCR beta chain was carried out in a study of blood T cell repertoires in COVID-19. Study information: Collection of acute and convalescent COVID-19 samples took place in the United States, Italy and Spain. Sources were T cells, B-cell-depleted T cells, or PBMCs; the material itself was cDNA or gDNA.

In the source study's methods: By means of reference gene primer amplification, nucleated cell counts were estimated. The assay was immunoSEQ multiplex PCR, and TCRdb's table has in-frame clones only and misses some. Clone size and the V and J calls come from that table; the DNA yielded D and trimming. The profile shows around 26,000 clones, about 80% of them singletons. The germline V gene encodes CDR1 SGHTA and CDR2 FQGTGA. V lost 5 bases, J lost 8 bases, and 8 bases stayed unmatched. The CDR3 is 15 residues long. The V gene is TRBV7-3, the J gene TRBJ2-1; 11 bases are a match to TRBD2. The sequence was collected from a man between 65 and 85 years old with acute or convalescent COVID-19. The material sequenced was peripheral blood. For the CDR3, the DNA is TGTGCCAGCAGCACTACTAGCGGGAGTACCGATGAGCAGTTCTTC. Its protein is CASSTTSGSTDEQFF. Together with reference TRBV7-3 and TRBJ2-1, the CDR3 gives the full variable domain: GAGVSQTPSNKVTEKGKYVELRCDPISGHTALYWYRQSLGQGPEFLIYFQGTGAADDSGLPNDRFFAVRPEGSVSTLKIQRTERGDSAVYLCASSTTSGSTDEQFFGPGTRLTVL.